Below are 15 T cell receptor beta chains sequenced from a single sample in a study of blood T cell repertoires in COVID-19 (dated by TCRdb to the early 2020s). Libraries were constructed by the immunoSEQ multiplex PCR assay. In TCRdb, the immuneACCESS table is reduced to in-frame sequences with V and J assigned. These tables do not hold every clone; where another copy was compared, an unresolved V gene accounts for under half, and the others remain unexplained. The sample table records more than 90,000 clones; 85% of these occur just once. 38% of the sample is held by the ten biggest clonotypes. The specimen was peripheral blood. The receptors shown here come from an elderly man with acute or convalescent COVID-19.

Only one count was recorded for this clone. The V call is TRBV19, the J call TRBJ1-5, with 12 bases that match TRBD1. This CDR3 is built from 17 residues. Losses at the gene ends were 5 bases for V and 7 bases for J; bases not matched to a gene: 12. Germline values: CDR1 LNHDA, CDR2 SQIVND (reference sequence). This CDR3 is CASSYRLGQGAEQPQHF. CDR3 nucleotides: TGTGCCAGTAGTTATAGGTTGGGACAGGGGGCCGAGCAGCCCCAGCATTTT.

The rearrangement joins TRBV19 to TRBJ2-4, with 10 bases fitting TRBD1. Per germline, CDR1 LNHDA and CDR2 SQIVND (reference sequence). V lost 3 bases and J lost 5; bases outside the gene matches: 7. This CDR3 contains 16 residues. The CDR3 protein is CASSIMGTGVQNIQYF. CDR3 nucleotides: TGTGCCAGTAGTATCATGGGGACAGGGGTGCAAAACATTCAGTACTTC.

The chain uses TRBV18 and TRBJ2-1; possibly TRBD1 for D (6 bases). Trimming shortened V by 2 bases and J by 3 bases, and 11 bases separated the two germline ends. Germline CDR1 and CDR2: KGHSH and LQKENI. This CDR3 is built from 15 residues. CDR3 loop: CASSPYWTDYNEQFF. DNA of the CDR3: TGTGCCAGCTCACCATATTGGACAGACTACAATGAGCAGTTCTTC.

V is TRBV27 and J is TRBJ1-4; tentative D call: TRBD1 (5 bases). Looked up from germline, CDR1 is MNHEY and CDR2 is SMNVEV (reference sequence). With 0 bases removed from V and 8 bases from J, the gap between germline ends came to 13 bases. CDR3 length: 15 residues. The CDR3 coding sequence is TGTGCCAGCAGTTTATCGAGCCAGGGATGGGAAAAACTGTTTTTT. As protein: CASSLSSQGWEKLFF. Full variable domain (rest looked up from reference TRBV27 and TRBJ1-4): EAQVTQNPRYLITVTGKKLTVTCSQNMNHEYMSWYRQDPGLGLRQIYYSMNVEVTDKGDVPEGYKVSRKEKRNFPLILESPSPNQTSLYFCASSLSSQGWEKLFFGSGTQLSVL.

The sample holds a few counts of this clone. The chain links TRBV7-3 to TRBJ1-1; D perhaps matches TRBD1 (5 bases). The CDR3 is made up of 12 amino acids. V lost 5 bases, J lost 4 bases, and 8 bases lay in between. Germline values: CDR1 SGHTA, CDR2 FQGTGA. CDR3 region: CASSRGGTEAFF. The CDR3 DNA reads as TGTGCCAGCAGCCGGGGGGGCACTGAAGCTTTCTTT.

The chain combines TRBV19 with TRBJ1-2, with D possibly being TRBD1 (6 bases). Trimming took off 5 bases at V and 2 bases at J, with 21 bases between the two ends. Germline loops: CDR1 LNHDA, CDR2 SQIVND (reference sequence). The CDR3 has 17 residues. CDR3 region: CASSAIVGAVLNYGYTF. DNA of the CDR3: TGTGCCAGTAGTGCAATAGTGGGGGCAGTCTTGAACTATGGCTACACCTTC.

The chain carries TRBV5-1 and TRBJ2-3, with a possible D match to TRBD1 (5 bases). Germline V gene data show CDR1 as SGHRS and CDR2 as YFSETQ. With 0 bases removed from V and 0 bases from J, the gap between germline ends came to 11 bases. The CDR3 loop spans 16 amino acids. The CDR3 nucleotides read TGCGCCAGCAGCTTGGGGGGCCGGGCTAGCACAGATACGCAGTATTTT. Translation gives CASSLGGRASTDTQYF.

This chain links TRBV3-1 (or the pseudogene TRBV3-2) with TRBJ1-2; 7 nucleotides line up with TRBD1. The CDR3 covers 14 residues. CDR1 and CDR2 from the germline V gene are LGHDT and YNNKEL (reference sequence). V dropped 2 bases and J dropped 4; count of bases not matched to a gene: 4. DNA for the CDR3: TGTGCCAGCAGCCAAAGACAGGGCGGCTATGGCTACACCTTC. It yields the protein CASSQRQGGYGYTF.

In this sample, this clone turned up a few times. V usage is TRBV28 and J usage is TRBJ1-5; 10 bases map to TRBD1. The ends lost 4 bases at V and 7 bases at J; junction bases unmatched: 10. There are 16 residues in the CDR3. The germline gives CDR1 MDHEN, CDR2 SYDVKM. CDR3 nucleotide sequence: TGTGCCAGCAGTTCTTGGACAGGGGGTTCGCAGCAGCCCCAGCATTTT. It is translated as CASSSWTGGSQQPQHF.

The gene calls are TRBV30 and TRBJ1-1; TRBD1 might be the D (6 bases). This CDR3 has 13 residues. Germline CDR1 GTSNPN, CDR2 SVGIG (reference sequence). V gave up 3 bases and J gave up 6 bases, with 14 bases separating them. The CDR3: CAWSVQGGPEAFF. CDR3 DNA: TGTGCCTGGAGCGTACAGGGAGGGCCTGAAGCTTTCTTT.

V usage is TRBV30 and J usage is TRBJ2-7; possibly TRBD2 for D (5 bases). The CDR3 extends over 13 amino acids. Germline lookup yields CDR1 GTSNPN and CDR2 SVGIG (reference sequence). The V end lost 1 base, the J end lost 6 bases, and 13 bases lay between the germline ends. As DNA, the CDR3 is TGTGCCTGGAGTGGGGGAGCCATATCCGAGCAGTACTTC. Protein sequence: CAWSGGAISEQYF.

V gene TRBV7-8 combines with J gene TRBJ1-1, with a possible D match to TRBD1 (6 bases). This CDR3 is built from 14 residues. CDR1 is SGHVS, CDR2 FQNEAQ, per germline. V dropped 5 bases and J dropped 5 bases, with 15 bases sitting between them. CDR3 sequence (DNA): TGTGCCAGCAGCCTAAAACAGGGCCCGACTGAAGCTTTCTTT. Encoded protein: CASSLKQGPTEAFF.

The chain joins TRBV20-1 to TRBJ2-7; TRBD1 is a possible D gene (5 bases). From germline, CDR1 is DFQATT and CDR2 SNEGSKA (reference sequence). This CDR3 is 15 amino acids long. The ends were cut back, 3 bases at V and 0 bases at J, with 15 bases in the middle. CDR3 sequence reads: CSASSLGASSYEQYF. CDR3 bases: TGCAGTGCTAGTTCCCTTGGGGCCAGCTCCTACGAGCAGTACTTC.

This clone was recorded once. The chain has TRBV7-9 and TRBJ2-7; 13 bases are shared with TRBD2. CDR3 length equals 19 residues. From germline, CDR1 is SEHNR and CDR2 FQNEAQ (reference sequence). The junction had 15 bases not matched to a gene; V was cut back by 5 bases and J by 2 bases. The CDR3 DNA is TGTGCCAGCAGCACTGCCCCAGGGACTAGCGGGACTTGGGCCTACGAGCAGTACTTC. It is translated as CASSTAPGTSGTWAYEQYF.

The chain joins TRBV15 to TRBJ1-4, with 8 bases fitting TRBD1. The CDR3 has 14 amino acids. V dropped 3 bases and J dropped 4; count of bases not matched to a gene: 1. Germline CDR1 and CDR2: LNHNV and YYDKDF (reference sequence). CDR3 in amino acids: CATSRDRVNEKLFF. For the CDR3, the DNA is TGTGCCACCAGCAGGGACAGGGTTAATGAAAAACTGTTTTTT.